This entry lists 9 T cell receptor beta chains sequenced from one sample in a study of blood T cell repertoires in COVID-19. Libraries were prepared by immunoSEQ multiplex PCR; TCRdb keeps only in-frame clonotypes and omits some of them. The table shows 80,000 or so clones, with around 81% occurring only once. Sample: peripheral blood. The receptors shown here come from a man older than 75 with acute or convalescent COVID-19.

V is TRBV25-1 and J is TRBJ2-2, with D possibly being TRBD1 (6 bases). This CDR3 is 16 amino acids long. The germline V and J ends were trimmed by 2 bases and 0 bases, with 10 bases remaining between them. Germline V gene lookup returns CDR1 MGHDK and CDR2 SYGVNS. Here the CDR3 reads CASSEKRTANTGELFF. DNA for the CDR3: TGTGCCAGCAGTGAAAAGAGGACAGCGAACACCGGGGAGCTGTTTTTT.

V usage is TRBV18 and J usage is TRBJ1-2; 8 bases fit TRBD1. Trimming at V came to 0 bases and at J to 3 bases, leaving 3 bases not matched to a gene. CDR1 is KGHSH and CDR2 is LQKENI in the germline V gene. The CDR3 extends over 15 amino acids. CDR3 coding DNA: TGTGCCAGCTCACCACCGGGACAGGTAGACTATGGCTACACCTTC. This sequence encodes CASSPPGQVDYGYTF.

The chain carries TRBV9 and TRBJ2-4, with a possible D match to TRBD2 (6 bases). Germline lookup yields CDR1 SGDLS and CDR2 YYNGEE. This CDR3 comprises 15 residues. V shed 0 bases and J shed 2 bases, with 9 bases lying between them. The CDR3: CASSVGGEPKNIQYF. Written as DNA, the CDR3 is TGTGCCAGCAGCGTAGGGGGGGAACCCAAAAACATTCAGTACTTC.

The chain employs TRBV9 and TRBJ1-4; weak D call: TRBD1 (5 bases). The germline V and J ends were trimmed by 1 base and 4 bases, with 8 bases remaining between them. Germline CDR1 and CDR2: SGDLS and YYNGEE. CDR3 length equals 14 residues. Here the CDR3 reads CASSVQGRNEKLFF. The DNA for the CDR3 is TGTGCCAGCAGCGTACAGGGTCGTAATGAAAAACTGTTTTTT. Complete variable domain (other parts from reference TRBV9 and TRBJ1-4): DSGVTQTPKHLITATGQRVTLRCSPRSGDLSVYWYQQSLDQGLQFLIQYYNGEERAKGNILERFSAQQFPDLHSELNLSSLELGDSALYFCASSVQGRNEKLFFGSGTQLSVL.

The V call is TRBV9, the J call TRBJ2-1; possible D gene TRBD2, 6 bases. Trimming shortened V by 2 bases and J by 5 bases, and 11 bases separated the two germline ends. Looked up from germline, CDR1 is SGDLS and CDR2 is YYNGEE. This CDR3 contains 14 residues. For the CDR3, the DNA is TGTGCCAGCAGCGTGAAGCGGGCCGACAATGAGCAGTTCTTC. It encodes CASSVKRADNEQFF.

The chain couples TRBV30 to TRBJ2-7; D gene uncertain. V lost 2 bases, J lost 3 bases, and 5 bases lay in between. CDR1 GTSNPN and CDR2 SVGIG come from the germline V gene (reference sequence). CDR3 length: 11 residues. The CDR3 DNA is TGTGCCTGGAGTTCCAGCTACGAGCAGTACTTC. This codes for CAWSSSYEQYF.

This rearrangement joins TRBV29-1 to TRBJ1-1; 11 positions match TRBD1. The germline V gene has CDR1 SQVTM and CDR2 ANQGSEA. The CDR3 covers 14 residues. After removal of 4 bases from V and 5 bases from J, the junction contained 6 bases not matched to a gene. CDR3 in amino acids: CSVGGTGGWTEAFF. Here the CDR3 DNA reads TGCAGCGTTGGCGGGACAGGGGGATGGACTGAAGCTTTCTTT. The variable domain in full, with the rest retrieved from reference TRBV29-1 and TRBJ1-1, is SAVISQKPSRDICQRGTSLTIQCQVDSQVTMMFWYRQQPGQSLTLIATANQGSEATYESGFVIDKFPISRPNLTFSTLTVSNMSPEDSSIYLCSVGGTGGWTEAFFGQGTRLTVV.

This chain joins TRBV3-1 (or the pseudogene TRBV3-2) and TRBJ2-2; a weak D match, TRBD2 (6 bases). CDR1 and CDR2 from the germline V gene are LGHDT and YNNKEL (reference sequence). The CDR3 is made up of 15 amino acids. The ends were cut back, 1 base at V and 1 base at J, with 7 bases in the middle. The CDR3 bases are TGTGCCAGCAGCCAAGCGGGACTGAACACCGGGGAGCTGTTTTTT. Its translation: CASSQAGLNTGELFF.

This sequence joins TRBV7-9 and TRBJ2-3; 10 bases match TRBD2. V was pared by 6 bases and J by 2 bases, with 5 bases of the junction left unmatched. This CDR3 has 15 amino acids. In germline, CDR1 is SEHNR, CDR2 FQNEAQ (reference sequence). The CDR3 reads CASSYSGRHTDTQYF. DNA of the CDR3: TGTGCCAGCAGTTATAGCGGGAGGCACACAGATACGCAGTATTTT.